These 13 T cell receptor beta chains were sequenced from one sample in a study of CD8+ T cells in alopecia areata. Treatment: oral pan-JAK inhibitor, 5-10 mg twice daily. Extracted RNA was reverse transcribed, and the resulting cDNA served as sequencing template. The method was immunoSEQ multiplex PCR; TCRdb's version includes in-frame clones alone and lacks a portion of them. The table has 200,000 to 250,000 clones, around three fifths seen once. The sequenced sample was CD4+ T cells sorted from blood, obtained at week 4, from a patient treated with tofacitinib. These receptors were obtained from a human donor with alopecia areata.

The chain uses TRBV29-1 and TRBJ2-1, with 11 bases identical to TRBD2. V lost 5 bases, J lost 0 bases, and 6 bases stayed unmatched. The V gene's germline CDR1 is SQVTM and CDR2 ANQGSEA. The CDR3 length is 16 residues. The CDR3 region has the DNA TGCAGCGTTACTAGGACTAGCGGGCCCTCCTACAATGAGCAGTTCTTC. This codes for CSVTRTSGPSYNEQFF.

The CDR3 protein is CACTRQGSNEKLFF. CDR3 DNA: TGTGCCTGCACTCGACAGGGAAGCAATGAAAAACTGTTTTTT. The chain recombines TRBV30 with TRBJ1-4; 7 bases are shared with TRBD1. Per the germline V gene, CDR1 is GTSNPN and CDR2 is SVGIG (reference sequence). After removal of 6 bases from V and 5 bases from J, the junction contained 9 bases not matched to a gene. The CDR3 has 14 amino acids.

The chain links TRBV7-2 to TRBJ2-5; the D is unclear. This CDR3 contains 15 residues. Germline lookup yields CDR1 SGHTA and CDR2 FQGNSA. The ends were cut back, 1 base at V and 0 bases at J, with 9 bases in the middle. CDR3 sequence reads: CASSLGPRHQETQYF. CDR3 in DNA: TGTGCCAGCAGCTTAGGGCCACGACACCAAGAGACCCAGTACTTC.

This clone was seen only a few times. The rearrangement joins TRBV29-1 to TRBJ2-1; TRBD1 agrees at 7 bases. Germline CDR1 SQVTM, CDR2 ANQGSEA. This CDR3 is 13 amino acids long. V lost 4 bases, J lost 9 bases, and 9 bases stayed unmatched. The DNA for the CDR3 is TGCAGCGTTGGGGGCAGGGGGAAGGTTGAGCAGTTCTTC. Protein: CSVGGRGKVEQFF.

The V call is TRBV6-5, the J call TRBJ1-5; D is ambiguous. V shed 6 bases and J shed 1 base, with 13 bases lying between them. The germline CDR1 and CDR2 sequences are MNHEY and SVGAGI. The CDR3 length is 15 residues. For the CDR3, the DNA is TGTGCCAGCAGCCCCGGGAGGGTGAGCAATCAGCCCCAGCATTTT. Protein: CASSPGRVSNQPQHF.

This clone has just a few counts. This chain links TRBV29-1 with TRBJ2-7, with TRBD2 matching over 8 bases. Germline V lookup: CDR1 SQVTM, CDR2 ANQGSEA. The J segment lost 6 bases and the V segment lost 7 bases, leaving 11 bases of the junction unmatched. This CDR3 has 13 amino acids. The CDR3 here is CSARAGGAGEQYF. CDR3 sequence (DNA): TGCAGCGCTAGGGCGGGGGGCGCGGGCGAGCAGTACTTC.

With regard to this clone: Other DNA sequences in this sample translate to the same CDR3. This chain connects TRBV30 to TRBJ1-1; no definite D call. CDR3 length: 13 amino acids. The V end lost 3 bases, the J end lost 5 bases, and 13 bases lay between the germline ends. Germline CDR1 is GTSNPN and CDR2 is SVGIG (reference sequence). The CDR3 protein is CAWSVQVGTEAFF. The CDR3 DNA reads TGTGCCTGGAGCGTTCAAGTCGGAACTGAAGCTTTCTTT.

The V call is TRBV29-1, the J call TRBJ1-2; unclear D gene. In germline, CDR1 is SQVTM, CDR2 ANQGSEA. Trimming took off 4 bases at V and 4 bases at J, with 13 bases between the two ends. CDR3 size: 13 residues. This CDR3 reads CSVADYGGYGYTF. The CDR3, as DNA: TGCAGCGTTGCAGATTATGGTGGCTATGGCTACACCTTC.

The CDR3 sequence is CASSLISTDTQYF. CDR3 DNA sequence: TGTGCCAGCAGCTTGATTTCCACAGATACGCAGTATTTT. The V gene is TRBV5-6, the J gene TRBJ2-3; D not certain. Trimming stripped 1 base from V and 2 bases from J, with 5 bases between. CDR1 and CDR2 from the germline V gene are SGHDT and YYEEEE. There are 13 residues in the CDR3. Filled out from reference TRBV5-6 and TRBJ2-3, the complete variable domain reads DAGVTQSPTHLIKTRGQQVTLRCSPKSGHDTVSWYQQALGQGPQFIFQYYEEEERQRGNFPDRFSGHQFPNYSSELNVNALLLGDSALYLCASSLISTDTQYFGPGTRLTVL.

The gene calls are TRBV29-1 and TRBJ1-1; 7 nucleotides agree with TRBD1. After removal of 7 bases from V and 4 bases from J, the junction contained 9 bases not matched to a gene. In germline, CDR1 is SQVTM, CDR2 ANQGSEA. This CDR3 spans 13 amino acids. The CDR3 DNA is TGCAGCGCGAATCAGGGGGGGGGCACTGAAGCTTTCTTT. Translation: CSANQGGGTEAFF.

This sequence joins TRBV6-5 and TRBJ2-3; D possibly corresponds to TRBD1 (5 bases). V was trimmed by 3 bases and J by 6 bases, leaving 10 bases between them. CDR3 length equals 13 residues. The germline CDR1 and CDR2 sequences are MNHEY and SVGAGI. The CDR3 bases are TGTGCCAGCAGTTATGGACACTCGGATACGCAGTATTTT. Residues: CASSYGHSDTQYF.

This clone was seen only a few times. The chain couples TRBV2 to TRBJ1-1; D possibly corresponds to TRBD1 (6 bases). Germline values: CDR1 SNHLY, CDR2 FYNNEI. The CDR3 runs 13 residues. V lost 6 bases, J lost 2 bases, and 10 bases lay in between. The CDR3 loop is CASRADRNTEAFF. DNA of the CDR3: TGTGCCAGCAGAGCGGACAGAAACACTGAAGCTTTCTTT.

The chain uses TRBV29-1 and TRBJ2-3; D possibly corresponds to TRBD2 (5 bases). The V gene lost 6 bases and the J gene lost 5 bases, with 6 bases spanning the gap. This CDR3 has 10 residues. Germline V gene lookup returns CDR1 SQVTM and CDR2 ANQGSEA. The DNA of the CDR3 is TGCAGCGTACTAGGAGATACGCAGTATTTT. It is translated as CSVLGDTQYF.